The 30 T cell receptor beta chains below come from one sample, sequenced in a study of T-cell memory formation after mild COVID-19. Via MiXCR, TCRdb re-called the 5' RACE reads, giving one row per CDR3 protein. The sample contains hundreds of thousands of distinct CDR3 sequences, around 17% of which appear only once. Specimen: PBMCs or a T cell subset sorted from them (not recorded which). The receptor source for this set is a man aged 18 to 30 who had mild COVID-19 (a few samples of this study predate the infection). Cell type and time point are not known.

J is TRBJ1-5 and V is TRBV28, with unresolved D. CDR1 is MDHEN, CDR2 SYDVKM, per germline. There are 18 residues in the CDR3. Between the trimmed V and J ends, which lost 0 bases and 2 bases, there was a span of 17 bases. The CDR3 protein is CASSLCGVGRVGNQPQHF. Here the CDR3 DNA reads TGTGCCAGCAGTTTATGCGGTGTAGGGAGGGTCGGCAATCAGCCCCAGCATTTT.

This clonotype was counted between two and nine times. V usage is TRBV6-2 or TRBV6-3 and J usage is TRBJ2-3; 9 nucleotides align to TRBD2. Unmatched junction bases numbered 10, after V lost 10 bases and J lost 5 bases. The CDR3 has 14 amino acids. Germline V gene sequence: CDR1 MNHEY, CDR2 SVGEGT. The CDR3 DNA is TGTGCCACCGTCCTGTCTAGCGGGGAAGATACGCAGTATTTT. It specifies CATVLSSGEDTQYF.

This clonotype appeared a few times. The CDR3 loop is CASSPSSGGWDSYNEQFF. CDR3 sequence (DNA): TGCGCCAGCAGTCCGTCTAGCGGGGGCTGGGACTCCTACAATGAGCAGTTCTTC. The chain uses TRBV23-1 and TRBJ2-1, with 10 bases matching TRBD2. TRBV23-1 is placed among ORFs of uncertain function. V lost 4 bases and J lost 0; bases outside the gene matches: 9. The CDR3 length is 18 residues.

This clonotype was recorded a few times. The V call is TRBV20-1, the J call TRBJ2-1; D might be TRBD1 (5 bases). In germline, CDR1 is DFQATT, CDR2 SNEGSKA (reference sequence). The CDR3 length is 15 residues. V lost 0 bases and J lost 7, with 16 bases in between. This CDR3 reads CSARDQAGIRNEQFF. The CDR3 DNA reads TGCAGTGCTAGAGATCAGGCAGGGATACGAAATGAGCAGTTCTTC.

This clonotype was seen more than once but under ten times. The rearrangement links TRBV6-1 to TRBJ2-7; the D gene is possibly TRBD1 (6 bases). This CDR3 spans 15 amino acids. Trimming shortened V by 3 bases and J by 7 bases, and 19 bases separated the two germline ends. Germline CDR1 MNHNS, CDR2 SASEGT. The CDR3 nucleotides are TGTGCCAGCAGTGAGTACAGGGCACCCCTGGGAGAGCAGTACGTC. Translated: CASSEYRAPLGEQYV.

The sample holds many counts of this clonotype. The V and J genes are TRBV20-1 and TRBJ1-4; tentatively, D is TRBD1 (6 bases). Germline V lookup: CDR1 DFQATT, CDR2 SNEGSKA (reference sequence). The CDR3 covers 13 residues. V lost 3 bases and J lost 8, with 13 bases in between. The CDR3 coding sequence is TGCAGTGCTAGCCGACAGGTTGTAGAAAAACTGTTTTTT. It codes for CSASRQVVEKLFF.

The chain has TRBV12-5 and TRBJ2-2, with D unclear. Germline CDR1 and CDR2: LGHNT and FRNRAP. Trimming left V 1 base short and J 10 bases short, with 7 bases between. The CDR3 consists of 12 residues. The CDR3: CASGLGKKELFF. The DNA of the CDR3 is TGTGCTAGTGGTTTGGGGAAGAAGGAGCTGTTTTTT.

This chain connects TRBV27 to TRBJ1-4; 8 bases map to TRBD1. Germline CDR1 MNHEY, CDR2 SMNVEV (reference sequence). The CDR3 length is 14 residues. Germline trimming cut 3 bases from V and 14 bases from J; bases unmatched to any gene: 11. The CDR3 loop is CASSLGQVNAGLFF. In DNA, the CDR3 is TGTGCCAGCAGTTTGGGACAGGTTAATGCAGGTCTGTTTTTT.

This clonotype has a single count. The junction shows a germline mismatch at one end, possibly a read error. V is TRBV3-1 and J is TRBJ2-2, with a tentative D call TRBD2 (5 bases). Germline CDR1 is LGHDT and CDR2 is YNNKEL (reference sequence). The CDR3 spans 13 residues. The CDR3: CASSRQAPGELIF. The CDR3 nucleotides are TGTGCCAGCAGCCGCCAGGCCCCCGGGGAGCTGATTTTT.

This clonotype occurred many times. This chain connects TRBV7-9 to TRBJ1-1; tentative D call: TRBD1 (5 bases). V lost 5 bases, J lost 3 bases, and 16 bases lay in between. This CDR3 region has 15 residues. Germline V gives CDR1 SEHNR, CDR2 FQNEAQ (reference sequence). CDR3 protein: CASSPRAGQYTEAFF. CDR3 coding DNA: TGTGCCAGCAGCCCCCGGGCAGGACAATACACTGAAGCTTTCTTT.

V gene TRBV12-5 combines with J gene TRBJ1-2, with D uncertain. V lost 3 bases to trimming and J lost 4 bases, with 3 bases between them. The germline CDR1 and CDR2 sequences are LGHNT and FRNRAP. This CDR3 has 11 residues. This CDR3 reads CASGFGYGYTF. DNA for the CDR3: TGTGCTAGTGGTTTCGGCTATGGCTACACCTTC. The whole variable domain, remainder taken from reference TRBV12-5 and TRBJ1-2, is DARVTQTPRHKVTEMGQEVTMRCQPILGHNTVFWYRQTMMQGLELLAYFRNRAPLDDSGMPKDRFSAEMPDATLATLKIQPSEPRDSAVYFCASGFGYGYTFGSGTRLTVV.

This chain connects TRBV12-3 or TRBV12-4 to TRBJ1-1; no clear D gene. The CDR3 spans 13 residues. V gave up 3 bases and J gave up 1 base, with 6 bases separating them. CDR3 in DNA: TGTGCCAGCAGTTTTCAAAGGAACACTGAAGCTTTCTTT. It specifies CASSFQRNTEAFF.

This clonotype was detected only a few times. The DNA for the CDR3 is TGCGCCAGCAGCACCGGGACAGGGGTTAGGGCTTTCTTT. Its translation: CASSTGTGVRAFF. The chain joins TRBV5-1 to TRBJ1-1, with 10 bases fitting TRBD1. Germline CDR1 and CDR2: SGHRS and YFSETQ. The V segment lost 4 bases and the J segment 11 bases; nucleotides outside the gene matches: 8. The CDR3 contains 13 residues.

This chain connects TRBV20-1 to TRBJ1-2; D gene uncertain. This CDR3 has 12 residues. With 3 bases removed from V and 1 base from J, the gap between germline ends came to 6 bases. Germline-derived CDR1 and CDR2 are DFQATT and SNEGSKA (reference sequence). CDR3 protein: CSASHDNYGYTF. In DNA, the CDR3 is TGCAGTGCTAGCCACGATAACTATGGCTACACCTTC.

The chain uses TRBV4-2 and TRBJ2-3; 10 positions agree with TRBD2. The CDR3 spans 19 residues. The ends lost 4 bases at V and 2 bases at J; junction bases unmatched: 15. From germline, CDR1 is LGHNA and CDR2 YNFKEQ. CDR3 sequence: CASSLQPSGGALVTDTQYF. The CDR3 DNA sequence: TGTGCCAGCAGCCTCCAACCCAGCGGGGGGGCCCTAGTCACAGATACGCAGTATTTT.

The chain is built from TRBV27 and TRBJ2-5; the D is unclear. The CDR3 spans 15 residues. The germline gives CDR1 MNHEY, CDR2 SMNVEV (reference sequence). Between the trimmed V and J ends, which lost 0 bases and 5 bases, there was a span of 13 bases. The CDR3 reads CASSLSPPDLETQYF. In DNA, the CDR3 is TGTGCCAGCAGTTTATCCCCACCGGATTTGGAGACCCAGTACTTC.

This clonotype came up a few times. The chain links TRBV6-5 to TRBJ2-7; a possible D gene is TRBD1 (6 bases). Trimming left V 4 bases short and J 2 bases short, with 9 bases between. CDR1 and CDR2 (germline): MNHEY, SVGAGI. The CDR3 totals 13 residues. CDR3 loop: CASSSYRAYEQYF. The CDR3 DNA is TGTGCCAGCAGTTCATACAGGGCCTACGAGCAGTACTTC.

This clonotype was observed a handful of times. The chain combines TRBV19 with TRBJ2-1, with TRBD2 as a possible D gene (5 bases). From germline, CDR1 is LNHDA and CDR2 SQIVND (reference sequence). There are 14 residues in the CDR3. Trimming pared 3 bases from V and 8 bases from J, leaving 14 bases between. The DNA for the CDR3 is TGTGCCAGTAGTATCGGGAAGGGTACCTATGAGCAGTTCTTC. Its translation: CASSIGKGTYEQFF.

In its sample, this clonotype was seen many times. J is TRBJ2-1 and V is TRBV5-1, with D possibly being TRBD2 (7 bases). Germline assignment: CDR1 SGHRS and CDR2 YFSETQ. Trimming removed 3 bases at V and 15 bases at J, with 19 bases between. This CDR3 region has 13 residues. This CDR3 is CASSSDGGPVWFF. CDR3 bases: TGCGCCAGCAGCTCCGACGGGGGGCCCGTCTGGTTCTTC.

This clonotype was picked up many times. The chain uses TRBV5-1 and TRBJ1-6, with 9 bases aligning to TRBD1. V gave up 4 bases and J gave up 9 bases; unmatched junction bases: 11. The CDR3 is 16 amino acids. CDR1 SGHRS and CDR2 YFSETQ come from the germline V gene. CDR3 DNA: TGCGCCAGCAGCGCAACCGGGACAGGGAGACGTTCACCCCTCCACTTT. Amino acids: CASSATGTGRRSPLHF. Variable domain in full (rest from reference TRBV5-1 and TRBJ1-6): KAGVTQTPRYLIKTRGQQVTLSCSPISGHRSVSWYQQTPGQGLQFLFEYFSETQRNKGNFPGRFSGRQFSNSRSEMNVSTLELGDSALYLCASSATGTGRRSPLHFGNGTRLTVT.

This clonotype was seen only a few times. The chain carries TRBV5-1 and TRBJ1-2, with D perhaps matching TRBD1 (6 bases). V was shortened by 2 bases and J by 10 bases, with 15 bases between the two germline ends. The CDR3 runs to 13 residues. The germline gives CDR1 SGHRS, CDR2 YFSETQ. The CDR3 nucleotides are TGCGCCAGCAGCTTAGCATCCAGGGGTATCTACACCTTC. Translation gives CASSLASRGIYTF.

This clonotype appeared many times. The chain employs TRBV7-9 and TRBJ2-3; D perhaps matches TRBD1 (5 bases). V lost 10 bases and J 2 bases, leaving 13 bases between the germline ends. Germline V gene lookup returns CDR1 SEHNR and CDR2 FQNEAQ (reference sequence). The CDR3 runs to 13 residues. The CDR3 nucleotides are TGTGCCACCCAGGCAGGGCCCACAGATACGCAGTATTTT. This encodes CATQAGPTDTQYF. Full variable domain (rest looked up from reference TRBV7-9 and TRBJ2-3): DTGVSQNPRHKITKRGQNVTFRCDPISEHNRLYWYRQTLGQGPEFLTYFQNEAQLEKSRLLSDRFSAERPKGSFSTLEIQRTEQGDSAMYLCATQAGPTDTQYFGPGTRLTVL.

This clonotype is medium-sized within its sample. In nucleotides, the CDR3 is TGTGCCACCAGTGATCTTAGGTATGAGCAGTTCTTC. This encodes CATSDLRYEQFF. J is TRBJ2-1 and V is TRBV24-1; unclear D gene. Germline V lookup: CDR1 KGHDR, CDR2 SFDVKD. V dropped 3 bases and J dropped 8 bases, with 7 bases sitting between them. The CDR3 has 12 residues.

The V gene is TRBV5-1, the J gene TRBJ2-7; D not certain. This CDR3 spans 13 amino acids. The germline V and J ends were trimmed by 4 bases and 6 bases, with 14 bases remaining between them. Germline values: CDR1 SGHRS, CDR2 YFSETQ. The DNA of the CDR3 is TGCGCCAGCAGCCTTGGACCCCCTGGCGAGCAGTACGTC. Translation: CASSLGPPGEQYV.

This chain connects TRBV7-9 to TRBJ1-2; perhaps TRBD1 as D (5 bases). Trimming shortened V by 5 bases and J by 8 bases, and 12 bases separated the two germline ends. The CDR3 loop spans 12 amino acids. CDR1 is SEHNR and CDR2 is FQNEAQ in the germline V gene (reference sequence). The CDR3: CASSPGQSGYTF. The CDR3 DNA is TGTGCCAGCAGCCCAGGACAATCCGGCTACACCTTC.

This CDR3 is CASSVTGWGPSTDTQYF. CDR3 sequence (DNA): TGTGCCAGCTCAGTTACGGGATGGGGACCTAGCACAGATACGCAGTATTTT. V gene TRBV12-3 or TRBV12-4 combines with J gene TRBJ2-3; D possibly uses TRBD1 or TRBD2 (5 bases each). The ends were cut back, 8 bases at V and 0 bases at J, with 21 bases in the middle. CDR3 length equals 17 residues.

This clonotype was seen only a few times. This sequence joins TRBV7-9 and TRBJ1-1; TRBD1 matches 8 bases. The germline V gene encodes CDR1 SEHNR and CDR2 FQNEAQ (reference sequence). V shed 5 bases, J shed 3 bases, and the junction held 2 bases outside the gene matches. This CDR3 contains 13 residues. CDR3 nucleotides: TGTGCCAGCAGCAAACAGGGGGACACTGAAGCTTTCTTT. The encoded protein is CASSKQGDTEAFF.

The V and J genes are TRBV9 and TRBJ1-1; D is uncertain. The CDR3 has 14 amino acids. Germline assignment: CDR1 SGDLS and CDR2 YYNGEE. Between the trimmed V and J ends, which lost 0 bases and 11 bases, there was a span of 17 bases. The CDR3 DNA is TGTGCCAGCAGCGTAGATGTAGGAGCCAGGTTGGCTTTCTTT. Translating gives CASSVDVGARLAFF.

The rearrangement uses TRBV5-1 and TRBJ2-7; 7 bases align to TRBD1. Trimming cost V 5 bases and J 2 bases; bases outside gene matches: 10. CDR1 is SGHRS, CDR2 YFSETQ, per germline. CDR3 length: 15 amino acids. The CDR3 bases are TGCGCCAGCAGACGTAATAGGGACAGCACCTACGAGCAGTACTTC. It encodes CASRRNRDSTYEQYF.

The V gene is TRBV5-1, the J gene TRBJ1-2; perhaps TRBD1 as D (5 bases). V shed 0 bases and J shed 4 bases, with 13 bases lying between them. CDR1 is SGHRS and CDR2 is YFSETQ in the germline V gene. This CDR3 has 15 residues. DNA of the CDR3: TGCGCCAGCAGCTTGGCCGCCGGCGGGGGCTATGGCTACACCTTC. Translating it yields CASSLAAGGGYGYTF.